These 29 T cell receptor beta chains came from one sample sequenced in a study of blood T cell repertoires in COVID-19. TCRdb's table, derived via immunoSEQ multiplex PCR, lists solely in-frame clones and lacks some. The sample has approximately 220,000 clones; around 80% are singletons. The sequencing input was peripheral blood. Receptors originate from a woman aged 60-75 years who had recovered from COVID-19.

The chain is built from TRBV7-8 and TRBJ1-6; no firm D call. Germline V gene lookup returns CDR1 SGHVS and CDR2 FQNEAQ. This CDR3 comprises 17 residues. The V end lost 1 base, the J end lost 0 bases, and 10 bases lay between the germline ends. In nucleotides, the CDR3 is TGTGCCAGCAGCTTAGTCCGAGAGAGCTCCTATAATTCACCCCTCCACTTT. Its translation is CASSLVRESSYNSPLHF.

J is TRBJ2-7 and V is TRBV10-3, with TRBD1 as a possible D gene (6 bases). CDR1 ENHRY and CDR2 SYGVKD come from the germline V gene. V was cut by 2 bases and J by 6 bases, with 20 bases left in between. The CDR3 sequence is 16 residues long. Here the CDR3 reads CAISEGRGGGTGEQYF. The CDR3 nucleotides read TGTGCCATCAGTGAGGGGCGAGGGGGTGGTACGGGCGAGCAGTACTTC.

V and J are TRBV21-1 and TRBJ2-7; the table gives TRBD1 as D, unverified against the DNA. TRBV21-1 represents a pseudogene. This CDR3 has 15 residues. The DNA for the CDR3 is TGTGCCAGCAGCATCTGGGAGTTAGGGGGTCTCGAGCAGTACTTC. It translates to CASSIWELGGLEQYF.

The chain carries TRBV6-1 and TRBJ1-6; no clear D. Deletions cut 2 bases from V and 0 bases from J, with 5 bases between. Germline-derived CDR1 and CDR2 are MNHNS and SASEGT. This CDR3 region has 15 residues. The CDR3 is CASSEWASYNSPLHF. CDR3 sequence (DNA): TGTGCCAGCAGTGAATGGGCCTCCTATAATTCACCCCTCCACTTT.

Only one count was recorded for this clone. V is TRBV7-2 and J is TRBJ2-1; 7 positions match TRBD1. Trimming took 6 bases from V and 4 from J; bases not matched to a gene: 9. This CDR3 spans 15 amino acids. Germline values: CDR1 SGHTA, CDR2 FQGNSA. CDR3 sequence reads: CASSRAQGSYNEQFF. CDR3 in DNA: TGTGCCAGCAGTCGCGCACAGGGGAGTTACAATGAGCAGTTCTTC.

The chain carries TRBV7-7 and TRBJ2-2; TRBD2 aligns across 10 bases. The CDR3 has 11 amino acids. Germline CDR1 SSHAT, CDR2 FNYEAQ (reference sequence). The CDR3 DNA sequence: TGTGCTAGCGGGAGGTCGCGGGAGCTGTTTTTT. Translating it yields CASGRSRELFF.

The chain couples TRBV12-2 to TRBJ1-1. TRBV12-2 is classified as a pseudogene. The CDR3 sequence is 15 residues long. The CDR3 nucleotides read TGTGCAAGTCGCTTAGCGCGGGGGGCTAACACTGAAGCTTTCTTT. Encoded protein: CASRLARGANTEAFF.

The J gene is TRBJ2-7, the V gene TRBV6-2 or TRBV6-3; 12 positions match TRBD2. CDR1 is MNHEY, CDR2 SVGEGT, per germline. The CDR3 totals 18 residues. J gave up 3 bases and V 0 bases, and 9 bases lay outside the gene matches. This CDR3 is CASSYSRLAGAMDYEQYF. The DNA for the CDR3 is TGTGCCAGCAGTTACTCCAGACTAGCGGGGGCCATGGACTACGAGCAGTACTTC.

This sequence joins TRBV2 and TRBJ1-5; D is uncertain. Germline V gene lookup returns CDR1 SNHLY and CDR2 FYNNEI. Trimming took 3 bases from V and 4 from J, leaving 7 bases between them. The CDR3 spans 13 residues. The CDR3 DNA follows: TGTGCCAGCAGTGATGAGCGTAATCAGCCCCAGCATTTT. Translated: CASSDERNQPQHF.

V usage is TRBV15 and J usage is TRBJ2-6; possibly TRBD2 for D (6 bases). Germline CDR1 and CDR2: LNHNV and YYDKDF (reference sequence). The length of the CDR3 is 16 residues. Between the trimmed V and J ends, which lost 1 base and 0 bases, there was a span of 7 bases. The CDR3 loop reads CATSRGTNSGANVLTF. CDR3 sequence (DNA): TGTGCCACCAGCAGAGGGACTAACTCTGGGGCCAACGTCCTGACTTTC.

The gene calls are TRBV9 and TRBJ1-3; 8 bases match TRBD1. V gave up 0 bases and J gave up 6 bases; unmatched junction bases: 5. This CDR3 is built from 15 residues. The germline V gene encodes CDR1 SGDLS and CDR2 YYNGEE. CDR3 sequence (DNA): TGTGCCAGCAGCGTAGACGGACAGGGTACAAACACCATATATTTT. Translating gives CASSVDGQGTNTIYF.

This sequence joins TRBV9 and TRBJ2-1, with 8 bases identical to TRBD1. V lost 4 bases to trimming and J lost 2 bases; unmatched junction nucleotides: 8. The V gene's germline CDR1 is SGDLS and CDR2 YYNGEE. This CDR3 contains 16 residues. The CDR3 spells CASSLRGQGPYNEQFF. The CDR3 nucleotides are TGTGCCAGCAGCCTCCGCGGACAGGGCCCCTACAATGAGCAGTTCTTC.

The chain joins TRBV13 to TRBJ1-1, with 12 bases lining up with TRBD1. The CDR3 spans 16 residues. Per the germline V gene, CDR1 is PRHDT and CDR2 is FYEKMQ (reference sequence). V shed 5 bases, J shed 5 bases, and the junction held 9 bases outside the gene matches. The CDR3 DNA reads as TGTGCCAGCAGCCAGCGGGACAGGGGGCTAGGAACTGAAGCTTTCTTT. It yields the protein CASSQRDRGLGTEAFF. Complete variable domain (other parts from reference TRBV13 and TRBJ1-1): AAGVIQSPRHLIKEKRETATLKCYPIPRHDTVYWYQQGPGQDPQFLISFYEKMQSDKGSIPDRFSAQQFSDYHSELNMSSLELGDSALYFCASSQRDRGLGTEAFFGQGTRLTVV.

The chain links TRBV5-1 to TRBJ1-1; TRBD1 is a possible D gene (6 bases). Between the trimmed V and J ends, which lost 0 bases and 4 bases, there was a span of 13 bases. Germline values: CDR1 SGHRS, CDR2 YFSETQ. The CDR3 has 15 amino acids. CDR3: CASSLVGQGRTEAFF. Written as DNA, the CDR3 is TGCGCCAGCAGCTTGGTTGGGCAGGGGCGCACTGAAGCTTTCTTT.

The CDR3 region is CASSFSGSNEQFF. The CDR3 DNA is TGTGCCAGCAGTTTCTCAGGATCCAATGAGCAGTTCTTC. The chain employs TRBV27 and TRBJ2-1, with no clear D. The CDR3 runs to 13 residues. Between the trimmed V and J ends, which lost 3 bases and 6 bases, there was a span of 9 bases. Germline assignment: CDR1 MNHEY and CDR2 SMNVEV (reference sequence).

This chain joins TRBV6-5 and TRBJ1-1; 8 bases are shared with TRBD1. Trimming took 5 bases from V and 8 from J; bases not matched to a gene: 7. The CDR3 spans 13 residues. Germline V gene lookup returns CDR1 MNHEY and CDR2 SVGAGI. The CDR3 region is CASSTTGAREAFF. CDR3 bases: TGTGCCAGCAGTACGACAGGGGCACGAGAAGCTTTCTTT.

The chain combines TRBV7-2 with TRBJ2-3; D is ambiguous. Between the trimmed V and J ends, which lost 8 bases and 0 bases, there was a span of 15 bases. The germline V gene has CDR1 SGHTA and CDR2 FQGNSA. The CDR3 is 15 amino acids. This CDR3 reads CASCTVISSTDTQYF. CDR3 nucleotides: TGTGCCAGCTGCACAGTGATCTCCAGCACAGATACGCAGTATTTT.

The CDR3 spells CASRAGVRHTEAFF. CDR3 DNA sequence: TGTGCCAGCAGGGCAGGGGTACGGCACACTGAAGCTTTCTTT. This chain connects TRBV6-5 to TRBJ1-1, with D perhaps TRBD1 (6 bases). Germline V CDR1 and CDR2: MNHEY, SVGAGI. This CDR3 is 14 amino acids long. Between the trimmed V and J ends, which lost 6 bases and 3 bases, there was a span of 14 bases.

This clone has at least ten counts. V and J are TRBV18 and TRBJ2-5; D perhaps matches TRBD2 (5 bases). CDR1 is KGHSH, CDR2 LQKENI, per germline. V was trimmed by 2 bases and J by 5 bases, leaving 15 bases between them. There are 15 residues in the CDR3. The CDR3 loop reads CASSPLSPSGETQYF. Written as DNA, the CDR3 is TGTGCCAGCTCACCATTGTCCCCCTCGGGGGAGACCCAGTACTTC.

The V gene is TRBV2, the J gene TRBJ2-5, with D possibly matching TRBD1 (5 bases). Trimming removed 6 bases at V and 5 bases at J, with 19 bases between. Looked up from germline, CDR1 is SNHLY and CDR2 is FYNNEI. The CDR3 is 15 residues long. The CDR3 region is CASSLKQGRDETQYF. CDR3 DNA: TGTGCCAGCAGCCTAAAGCAGGGTCGTGACGAGACCCAGTACTTC.

This clone was recorded many times. The chain employs TRBV7-9 and TRBJ2-5, with 11 bases fitting TRBD2. V shed 7 bases, J shed 5 bases, and the junction held 9 bases outside the gene matches. The germline gives CDR1 SEHNR, CDR2 FQNEAQ (reference sequence). The CDR3 has 15 amino acids. Written as DNA, the CDR3 is TGTGCCAGCATTTATAGCGGGGGGGAGACGGAGACCCAGTACTTC. Translated, it gives CASIYSGGETETQYF.

This clone was recorded a few times. This chain connects TRBV6-6 to TRBJ1-5, with 8 bases lining up with TRBD1. The germline V gene encodes CDR1 MNHNY and CDR2 SVGAGI (reference sequence). Germline trimming cut 5 bases from V and 1 base from J; bases unmatched to any gene: 13. This CDR3 contains 18 residues. The CDR3 DNA is TGTGCCAGCAGTCCCAGGGGGCCCAGAATAGAGAGCAATCAGCCCCAGCATTTT. Protein product: CASSPRGPRIESNQPQHF.

The rearrangement uses TRBV4-2 and TRBJ2-1; 11 nucleotides line up with TRBD2. With V trimmed by 3 bases and J by 6 bases, 7 bases remained unmatched. Germline V CDR1 and CDR2: LGHNA, YNFKEQ. The CDR3 is made up of 16 amino acids. The CDR3 DNA reads as TGTGCCAGCAGCCAGAGTATAGCGGGGGGGCGCAATGAGCAGTTCTTC. It encodes CASSQSIAGGRNEQFF.

The rearrangement links TRBV7-9 to TRBJ2-7; TRBD2 might be the D (5 bases). The germline V gene has CDR1 SEHNR and CDR2 FQNEAQ (reference sequence). This CDR3 is built from 15 residues. V lost 3 bases to trimming and J lost 1 base, with 13 bases between them. CDR3 bases: TGTGCCAGCAGCTTTATATTCGGGGATTCCTACGAGCAGTACTTC. Amino acids: CASSFIFGDSYEQYF.

In its sample, this clone was seen once. The rearrangement uses TRBV6-5 and TRBJ1-6, with D perhaps matching TRBD1 (5 bases). Per the germline V gene, CDR1 is MNHEY and CDR2 is SVGAGI. The CDR3 runs to 15 residues. Trimming took 8 bases from V and 7 from J, leaving 18 bases between them. CDR3 nucleotides: TGTGCCAGCGGAAAAGCAGGGCGTGGGAATTCACCCCTCCACTTT. It translates to CASGKAGRGNSPLHF.

This clone showed up just once. The gene calls are TRBV24-1 and TRBJ2-2; 10 bases are a match to TRBD1. The V and J ends lost 3 bases and 5 bases, in that order; junction bases with no gene match: 5. Germline V gene lookup returns CDR1 KGHDR and CDR2 SFDVKD. The CDR3 sequence is 16 residues long. CDR3 sequence reads: CATSDAGTGVTGELFF. For the CDR3, the DNA is TGTGCCACCAGTGATGCCGGGACAGGGGTTACCGGGGAGCTGTTTTTT.

J is TRBJ2-7 and V is TRBV4-1; maybe TRBD2 (6 bases). The CDR3 covers 15 residues. Germline-derived CDR1 and CDR2 are MGHRA and YSYEKL. Trimming cost V 4 bases and J 0 bases, with 13 bases left between them. The CDR3 sequence is CASSPDYQTSYEQYF. The CDR3, as DNA: TGCGCCAGCAGCCCGGACTATCAAACCTCCTACGAGCAGTACTTC.

This clone was detected only once. V usage is TRBV3-1 (or the pseudogene TRBV3-2) and J usage is TRBJ1-2, with D perhaps TRBD1 (6 bases). CDR1 LGHDT and CDR2 YNNKEL come from the germline V gene (reference sequence). The CDR3 has 14 amino acids. V lost 3 bases to trimming and J lost 4 bases, with 12 bases between them. The CDR3 reads CASSHGRGGYGYTF. In DNA form, the CDR3 reads TGTGCCAGCAGCCATGGCAGGGGCGGCTATGGCTACACCTTC.

The chain uses TRBV29-1 and TRBJ1-2; 7 nucleotides match TRBD1. Losses at the gene ends were 6 bases for V and 2 bases for J; bases not matched to a gene: 6. The CDR3 is 13 amino acids. Germline CDR1 and CDR2: SQVTM and ANQGSEA. CDR3 sequence reads: CSVALGQNYGYTF. The CDR3 DNA is TGCAGCGTCGCCCTGGGACAGAACTATGGCTACACCTTC.